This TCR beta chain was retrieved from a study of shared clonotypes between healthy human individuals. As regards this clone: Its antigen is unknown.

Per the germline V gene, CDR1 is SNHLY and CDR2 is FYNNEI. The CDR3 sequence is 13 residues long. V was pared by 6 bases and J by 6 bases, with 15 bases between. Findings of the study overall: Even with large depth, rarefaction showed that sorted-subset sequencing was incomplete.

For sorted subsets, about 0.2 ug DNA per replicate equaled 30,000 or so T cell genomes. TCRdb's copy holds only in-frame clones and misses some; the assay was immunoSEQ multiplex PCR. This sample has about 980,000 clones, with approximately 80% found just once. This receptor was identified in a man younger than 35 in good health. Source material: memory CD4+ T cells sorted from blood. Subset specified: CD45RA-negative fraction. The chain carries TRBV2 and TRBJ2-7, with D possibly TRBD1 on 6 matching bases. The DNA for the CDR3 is TGTGCCAGCAGCTACCCAGGGGCGAGCGAGCAGTACTTC. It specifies CASSYPGASEQYF.